Listed here are 26 T cell receptor beta chains from one sample, sequenced in a study of T cells expressing NK-cell markers. TCRdb reprocessed the 5' RACE reads, keeping one entry per CDR3 protein, no DNA. The sample totals about 550,000 distinct CDR3 sequences; its top ten clones hold roughly 3.5%. The sequenced sample was blood T cells: a sorted CD56 or NKG2C T cell subset, CD4+ or CD8+ T cells, or bulk PBMC T cells (not recorded which). These receptors were obtained from a man aged 18 to 30 in good health.

V usage is TRBV7-8 and J usage is TRBJ2-1; TCRdb indicates TRBD2, and absent DNA this call remains unverified. The V gene's germline CDR1 is SGHVS and CDR2 FQNEAQ. The CDR3 extends over 17 amino acids. The CDR3 reads CASSFPRTSGTYNEQFF.

The chain carries TRBV4-2 and TRBJ2-2; TCRdb's D call, TRBD1, is unchecked because there is no DNA. The CDR3 contains 16 residues. Looked up from germline, CDR1 is LGHNA and CDR2 is YNFKEQ. Here the CDR3 reads CASGLVGGTNTGELFF.

The chain couples TRBV9 to TRBJ2-1. This CDR3 contains 14 residues. The germline CDR1 and CDR2 sequences are SGDLS and YYNGEE. CDR3: CASSVAGASNEQFF.

The gene calls are TRBV7-9 and TRBJ2-1; absent DNA, TCRdb's TRBD2 call cannot be checked. Germline CDR1 and CDR2: SEHNR and FQNEAQ (reference sequence). The CDR3 totals 16 residues. The CDR3 loop reads CASSRGGLAGDDEQFF. Together with reference TRBV7-9 and TRBJ2-1, the CDR3 gives the full variable domain: DTGVSQNPRHKITKRGQNVTFRCDPISEHNRLYWYRQTLGQGPEFLTYFQNEAQLEKSRLLSDRFSAERPKGSFSTLEIQRTEQGDSAMYLCASSRGGLAGDDEQFFGPGTRLTVL.

The chain has TRBV7-9 and TRBJ2-1; with no DNA, the TCRdb D assignment of TRBD2 cannot be verified. This CDR3 comprises 16 residues. Germline V gives CDR1 SEHNR, CDR2 FQNEAQ (reference sequence). CDR3: CASSINSGSLPNEQFF.

V and J are TRBV5-1 and TRBJ2-2; as DNA is missing, the TRBD1 call by TCRdb cannot be tested. The CDR3 is 15 amino acids. Germline lookup yields CDR1 SGHRS and CDR2 YFSETQ. The chain's CDR3 is CASSPTGLGTGELFF.

The chain combines TRBV6-5 with TRBJ2-5; TCRdb's D gene call, TRBD2, goes unchecked for lack of DNA. The CDR3 has 15 residues. Germline V gene data show CDR1 as MNHEY and CDR2 as SVGAGI. The CDR3: CASSLLAGAQETQYF.

This chain uses TRBV20-1 with TRBJ2-1; TCRdb returns TRBD2, unconfirmable since there is no DNA. The CDR3 covers 12 residues. Looked up from germline, CDR1 is DFQATT and CDR2 is SNEGSKA (reference sequence). This CDR3 reads CSAPSRSLEQFF.

This CDR3 reads CASSAGQGKGEQFF. The chain recombines TRBV5-8 with TRBJ2-1; checking the TCRdb D call of TRBD1 is not possible without DNA. Germline values: CDR1 SGHTS, CDR2 YDEGEE. The CDR3 extends over 14 amino acids.

The rearrangement links TRBV20-1 to TRBJ2-3. CDR1 is DFQATT, CDR2 SNEGSKA, per germline (reference sequence). The length of the CDR3 is 16 residues. The CDR3 sequence is CSARGMAAASTDTQYF.

This chain joins TRBV18 and TRBJ2-3; with no DNA, the TCRdb D assignment of TRBD2 cannot be verified. Germline assignment: CDR1 KGHSH and CDR2 LQKENI. CDR3 length: 15 residues. CDR3 protein: CASSGEAIATDTQYF.

This chain links TRBV12-3 or TRBV12-4 with TRBJ1-2; TCRdb outputs TRBD1, but without DNA this stays unchecked. This CDR3 is built from 15 residues. CDR3 sequence: CASSLKQGAVVGYTF.

J is TRBJ2-2 and V is TRBV19. Per the germline V gene, CDR1 is LNHDA and CDR2 is SQIVND (reference sequence). This CDR3 has 15 residues. The CDR3 sequence is CASSMRFPDTGELFF.

This chain connects TRBV29-1 to TRBJ2-1; TCRdb's assignment of TRBD2 cannot be checked, as there is no DNA. The CDR3 covers 14 residues. Germline assignment: CDR1 SQVTM and CDR2 ANQGSEA. Here the CDR3 reads CSVVGTSNLNEQFF.

The CDR3 loop is CSARPGTDYQPQHF. The genes are TRBV20-1 and TRBJ1-5; TCRdb selects TRBD1, and the lack of DNA leaves this call unchecked. Per the germline V gene, CDR1 is DFQATT and CDR2 is SNEGSKA (reference sequence). The CDR3 is made up of 14 amino acids.

The gene calls are TRBV12-3 or TRBV12-4 and TRBJ1-3. CDR3 length: 15 amino acids. This CDR3 reads CASSLGRAPGNTIYF.

The chain employs TRBV14 and TRBJ2-2; TCRdb reports TRBD1, a call that lacks DNA to check it against. This CDR3 spans 15 amino acids. Germline values: CDR1 SGHDN, CDR2 FVKESK. The CDR3: CASSQHTGDAGELFF.

This chain links TRBV27 with TRBJ2-5; TCRdb's assignment of TRBD1 cannot be checked, as there is no DNA. The germline CDR1 and CDR2 sequences are MNHEY and SMNVEV (reference sequence). The CDR3 runs 14 residues. CDR3 in amino acids: CASNPTWGAETQYF.

V gene TRBV28 combines with J gene TRBJ2-1; TCRdb's D gene call, TRBD2, goes unchecked for lack of DNA. The CDR3 length is 15 residues. Germline V gene lookup returns CDR1 MDHEN and CDR2 SYDVKM. CDR3 sequence reads: CASRVSGLTYNEQFF.

V gene TRBV5-1 combines with J gene TRBJ2-3; TCRdb returns TRBD2, unconfirmable since there is no DNA. The CDR3 has 14 amino acids. The germline V gene has CDR1 SGHRS and CDR2 YFSETQ. CDR3 sequence: CASRGGRSTDTQYF.

This chain connects TRBV5-1 to TRBJ2-7; there is no DNA to check the TCRdb D call of TRBD1. The CDR3 spans 14 residues. CDR1 is SGHRS, CDR2 YFSETQ, per germline. The CDR3 spells CASSQGDRSYEQYF.

V gene TRBV6-5 combines with J gene TRBJ2-5. The CDR3 runs to 13 residues. CDR1 is MNHEY, CDR2 SVGAGI, per germline. The CDR3 loop is CASSYSFSETQYF.

The rearrangement links TRBV30 to TRBJ2-5; the TCRdb D gene call, TRBD1, has no DNA to confirm it. CDR1 GTSNPN and CDR2 SVGIG come from the germline V gene (reference sequence). The CDR3 has 14 amino acids. The CDR3 sequence is CAWSSGIGQETQYF.

The chain is built from TRBV18 and TRBJ2-2. CDR1 is KGHSH, CDR2 LQKENI, per germline. The CDR3 has 14 amino acids. The CDR3: CASFRKLGTGELFF.

This rearrangement joins TRBV10-3 to TRBJ2-5; absent DNA, TCRdb's TRBD2 call cannot be checked. Germline CDR1 is ENHRY and CDR2 is SYGVKD. The CDR3 runs 15 residues. CDR3 in amino acids: CAIRGTSGKQETQYF.

CDR3 sequence reads: CASSLGPPSGRSSYNEQFF. V and J are TRBV5-1 and TRBJ2-1; as DNA is missing, the TRBD2 call by TCRdb cannot be tested. CDR3 length: 19 amino acids. From germline, CDR1 is SGHRS and CDR2 YFSETQ.